This TCR beta chain was documented in a study of cytotoxic CD8 clonotypes in ibrutinib-treated CLL. As for the study in general: Within the patient group, roughly 12 were relapsed/refractory and approximately 14 treatment-naive, and 17 were IGHV unmutated. Response samples were taken after a median of approximately 11 months on treatment, range 6 to 36. The study, taken as a whole, reports: Treatment saw public clonotypes, which were uncommon, either contract or stay stable.

The germline V gene encodes CDR1 KGHSH and CDR2 LQKENI. The CDR3 consists of 15 residues. V lost 1 base and J lost 0; bases outside the gene matches: 3. A remark on this clone: Its antigen is not identified.

Using immunoSEQ multiplex PCR, the repertoire was profiled, and TCRdb retains in-frame clones only, with some absent. Of 110,000 to 150,000 clones in the sample, roughly 80% were seen once. The chain links TRBV18 to TRBJ2-7; 7 bases line up with TRBD1. The clonotype was recovered from a human donor with chronic lymphocytic leukemia. The sequencing used PBMCs, collected after 12 months of ibrutinib treatment. CDR3 nucleotide sequence: TGTGCCAGCTCACCACGACAGGGAAGCTCCTACGAGCAGTACTTC. This gives the protein CASSPRQGSSYEQYF.